This T cell receptor (beta chain) was observed in a study of T cell repertoires in cytomegalovirus infection. Overall study: The public TCR beta signatures pointed to both CMV infection and matching HLA type.

Trimming left V 2 bases short and J 8 bases short, with 18 bases between. This CDR3 contains 15 residues. CDR1 MNHEY and CDR2 SVGEGT come from the germline V gene. Study results and caveats: Identification of carriers of CMV plus the relevant HLA was achieved through cumulative public TCR beta family frequency.

Each CDR3 protein gets one entry after TCRdb re-called the reads with MiXCR. The table includes about 270,000 distinct CDR3 sequences, approximately 22% detected once. The table lists this clonotype with a few counts. Antigen unknown. The clonotype comes from a human donor in good health (CMV status not recorded). Some clones in this sample may be carry-over from other donors' samples. The sequenced sample was cultured PBMCs, obtained from culture after CMV antigen stimulation. The rearrangement uses TRBV6-2 or TRBV6-3 and TRBJ2-5; TRBD1 is a possible D gene (5 bases). For the CDR3, the DNA is TGTGCCAGCAGTTACCTGGAGCTGGGGCATAGTACCCAGTACTTC. Amino acid sequence: CASSYLELGHSTQYF.